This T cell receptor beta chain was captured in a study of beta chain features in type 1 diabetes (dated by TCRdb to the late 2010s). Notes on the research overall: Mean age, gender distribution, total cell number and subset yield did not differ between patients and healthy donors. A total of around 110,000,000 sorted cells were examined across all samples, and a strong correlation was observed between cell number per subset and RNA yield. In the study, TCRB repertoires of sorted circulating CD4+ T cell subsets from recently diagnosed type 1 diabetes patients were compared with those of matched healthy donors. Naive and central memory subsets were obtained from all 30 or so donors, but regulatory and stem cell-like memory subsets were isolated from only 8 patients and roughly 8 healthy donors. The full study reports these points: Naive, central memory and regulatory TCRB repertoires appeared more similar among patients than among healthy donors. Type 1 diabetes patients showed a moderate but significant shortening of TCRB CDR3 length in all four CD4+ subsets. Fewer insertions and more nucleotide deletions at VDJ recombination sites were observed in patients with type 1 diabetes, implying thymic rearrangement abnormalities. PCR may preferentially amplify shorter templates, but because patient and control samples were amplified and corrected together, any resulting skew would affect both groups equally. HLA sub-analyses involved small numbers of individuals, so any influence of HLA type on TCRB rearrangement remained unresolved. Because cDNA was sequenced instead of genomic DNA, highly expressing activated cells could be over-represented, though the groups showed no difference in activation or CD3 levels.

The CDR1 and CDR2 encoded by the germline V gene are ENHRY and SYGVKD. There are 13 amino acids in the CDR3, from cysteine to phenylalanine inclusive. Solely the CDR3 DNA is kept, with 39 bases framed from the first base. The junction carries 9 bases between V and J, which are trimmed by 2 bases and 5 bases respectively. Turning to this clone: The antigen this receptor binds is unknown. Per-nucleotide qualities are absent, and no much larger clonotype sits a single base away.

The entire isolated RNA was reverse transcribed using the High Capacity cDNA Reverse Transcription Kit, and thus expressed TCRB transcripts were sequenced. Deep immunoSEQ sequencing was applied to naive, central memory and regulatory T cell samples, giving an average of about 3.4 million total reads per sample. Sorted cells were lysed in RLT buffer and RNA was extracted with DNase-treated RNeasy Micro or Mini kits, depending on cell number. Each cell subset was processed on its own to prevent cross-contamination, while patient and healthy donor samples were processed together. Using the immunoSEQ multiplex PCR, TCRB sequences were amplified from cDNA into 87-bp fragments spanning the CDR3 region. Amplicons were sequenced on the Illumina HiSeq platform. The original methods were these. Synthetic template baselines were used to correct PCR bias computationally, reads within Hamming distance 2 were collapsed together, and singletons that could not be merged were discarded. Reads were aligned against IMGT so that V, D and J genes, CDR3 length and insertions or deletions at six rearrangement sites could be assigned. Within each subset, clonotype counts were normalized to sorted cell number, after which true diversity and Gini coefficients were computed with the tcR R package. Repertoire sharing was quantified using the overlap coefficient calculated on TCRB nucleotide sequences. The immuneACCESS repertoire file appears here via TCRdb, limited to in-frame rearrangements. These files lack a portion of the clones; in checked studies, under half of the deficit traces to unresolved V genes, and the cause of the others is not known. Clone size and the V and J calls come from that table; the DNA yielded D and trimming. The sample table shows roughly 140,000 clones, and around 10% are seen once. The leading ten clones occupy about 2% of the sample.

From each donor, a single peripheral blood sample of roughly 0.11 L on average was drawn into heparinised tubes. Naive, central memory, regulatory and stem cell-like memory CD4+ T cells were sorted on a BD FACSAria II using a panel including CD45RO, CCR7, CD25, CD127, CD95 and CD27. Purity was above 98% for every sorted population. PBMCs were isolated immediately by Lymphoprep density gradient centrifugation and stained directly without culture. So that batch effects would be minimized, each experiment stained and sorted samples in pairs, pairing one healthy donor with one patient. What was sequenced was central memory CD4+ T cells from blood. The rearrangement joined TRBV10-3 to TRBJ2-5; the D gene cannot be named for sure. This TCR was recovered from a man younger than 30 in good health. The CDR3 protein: CAISEPLQETQYF. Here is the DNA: TGTGCCATCAGTGAGCCCTTGCAGGAGACCCAGTACTTC.